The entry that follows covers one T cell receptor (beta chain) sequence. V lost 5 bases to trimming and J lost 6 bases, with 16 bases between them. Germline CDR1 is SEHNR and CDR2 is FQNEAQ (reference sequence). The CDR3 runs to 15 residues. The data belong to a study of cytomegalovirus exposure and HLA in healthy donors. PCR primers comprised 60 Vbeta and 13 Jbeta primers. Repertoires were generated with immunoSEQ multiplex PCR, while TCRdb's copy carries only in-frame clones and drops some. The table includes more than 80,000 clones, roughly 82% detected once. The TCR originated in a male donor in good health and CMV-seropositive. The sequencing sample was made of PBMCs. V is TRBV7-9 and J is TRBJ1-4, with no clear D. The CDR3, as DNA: TGTGCCAGCAGCCCCCTTCTCGCGGGTTATGAAAAACTGTTTTTT. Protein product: CASSPLLAGYEKLFF.